This T cell receptor (beta chain) appears in the sequencing data of a study of cytomegalovirus exposure and HLA in healthy donors. The CDR3 runs to 15 residues. From germline, CDR1 is GTSNPN and CDR2 SVGIG (reference sequence). Trimming removed 1 base at V and 0 bases at J, with 9 bases between. Regarding the study as a whole: Owing to their indistinguishability, certain V segments, notably TRBV6-2 and TRBV6-3, were excluded.

This clone was recorded a few times. What it recognizes is unknown. Researchers ran the PCR with 60 Vbeta and 13 Jbeta primers. Profiling relied on immunoSEQ multiplex PCR, and the TCRdb table lists in-frame clones only, not all of them. The repertoire holds 150,000 to 200,000 clones, with roughly two thirds as singletons. The origin of this receptor is a woman between 25 and 40 years old in good health and CMV-seronegative. The sample was PBMCs. The genes are TRBV30 and TRBJ1-4; a weak D match, TRBD1 (6 bases). The DNA of the CDR3 is TGTGCCTGGAGTGGGGACACATCAACTAATGAAAAACTGTTTTTT. As protein: CAWSGDTSTNEKLFF.